This TCR beta chain was documented in a study of shared clonotypes between healthy human individuals. Study results and caveats: Sharing of clonotypes among donors was expected to vary with sequencing depth. It was only blood that was sampled, and tissue repertoires likely differ.

It was across several immunoSEQ plates that each subset's genomic DNA was evenly split. Every unsorted PBMC PCR replicate was loaded with around 0.3 ug DNA, approximately 29,000 T cell genomes. Data came from immunoSEQ multiplex PCR; TCRdb stores just in-frame clones and leaves some out. This table has 450,000 to 500,000 clones, roughly 80% appearing once. This clone qualifies as medium-sized. Its target is not known. CDR3 length equals 16 residues. The V end was cut by 4 bases, the J end by 0 bases, with 11 bases between. Germline CDR1 and CDR2: SGHRS and YFSETQ. The rearrangement links TRBV5-1 to TRBJ2-6, with D possibly being TRBD1 or TRBD2 (6 bases each). Source material: PBMCs. The origin of this receptor is a middle-aged woman in good health. Some clones in this sample may be carry-over from other donors' samples. CDR3 sequence: CASSPRGDSGANVLTF. In DNA, the CDR3 is TGCGCCAGCAGCCCAAGGGGGGACTCTGGGGCCAACGTCCTGACTTTC.